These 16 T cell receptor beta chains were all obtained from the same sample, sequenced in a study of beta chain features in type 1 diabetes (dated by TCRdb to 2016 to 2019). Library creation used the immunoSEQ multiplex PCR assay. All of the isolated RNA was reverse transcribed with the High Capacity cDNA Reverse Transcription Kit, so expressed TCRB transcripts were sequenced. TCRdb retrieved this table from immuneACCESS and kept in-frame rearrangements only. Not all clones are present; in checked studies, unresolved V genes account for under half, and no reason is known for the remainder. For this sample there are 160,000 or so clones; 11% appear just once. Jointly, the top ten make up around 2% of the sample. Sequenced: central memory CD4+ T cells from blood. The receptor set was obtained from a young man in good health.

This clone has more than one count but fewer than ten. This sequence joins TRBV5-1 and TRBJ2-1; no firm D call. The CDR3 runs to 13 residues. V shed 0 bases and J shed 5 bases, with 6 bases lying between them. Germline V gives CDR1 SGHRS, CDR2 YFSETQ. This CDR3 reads CASSLGINNEQFF. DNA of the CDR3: TGCGCCAGCAGCTTGGGGATTAACAATGAGCAGTTCTTC.

The CDR3 nucleotides are TGTGCCAGCAGCGTAGAAGGCGGGGACTATGGCTACACCTTC. Translation gives CASSVEGGDYGYTF. The rearrangement uses TRBV9 and TRBJ1-2; D gene uncertain. The CDR3 contains 14 residues. V lost 0 bases and J 3 bases, leaving 9 bases between the germline ends. The germline V gene encodes CDR1 SGDLS and CDR2 YYNGEE.

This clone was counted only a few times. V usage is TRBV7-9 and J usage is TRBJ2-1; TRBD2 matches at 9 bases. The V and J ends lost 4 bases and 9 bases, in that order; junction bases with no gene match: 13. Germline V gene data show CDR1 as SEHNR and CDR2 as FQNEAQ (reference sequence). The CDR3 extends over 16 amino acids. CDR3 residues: CASSSTSGIPIGEQFF. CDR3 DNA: TGTGCCAGCAGCTCGACTAGCGGCATCCCGATCGGTGAGCAGTTCTTC.

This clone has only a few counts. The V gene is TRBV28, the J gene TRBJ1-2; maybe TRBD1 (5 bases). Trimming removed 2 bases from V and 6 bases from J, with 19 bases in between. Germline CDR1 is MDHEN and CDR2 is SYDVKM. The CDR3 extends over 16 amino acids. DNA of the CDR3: TGTGCCAGCAGTTTAAATCACGGCAGGGCGAGGGATGGCTACACCTTC. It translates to CASSLNHGRARDGYTF.

CDR3 loop: CAISEWSYGYTF. The CDR3 DNA reads as TGTGCCATCAGTGAGTGGAGCTATGGCTACACCTTC. This chain joins TRBV10-3 and TRBJ1-2; D is ambiguous. This CDR3 has 12 residues. Germline V CDR1 and CDR2: ENHRY, SYGVKD. V lost 1 base to trimming and J lost 4 bases, with 4 bases between them.

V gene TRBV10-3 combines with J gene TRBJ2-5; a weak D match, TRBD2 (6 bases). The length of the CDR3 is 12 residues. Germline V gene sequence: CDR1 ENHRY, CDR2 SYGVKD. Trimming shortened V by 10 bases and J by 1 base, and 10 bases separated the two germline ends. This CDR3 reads CATGTFQETQYF. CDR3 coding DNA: TGTGCCACAGGGACTTTCCAAGAGACCCAGTACTTC.

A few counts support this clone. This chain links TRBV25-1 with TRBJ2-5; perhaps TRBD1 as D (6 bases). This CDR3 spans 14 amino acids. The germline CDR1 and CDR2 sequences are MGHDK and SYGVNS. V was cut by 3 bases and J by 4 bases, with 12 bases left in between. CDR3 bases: TGTGCCAGCAGTGACACAGGGTCTGGAGAGACCCAGTACTTC. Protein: CASSDTGSGETQYF.

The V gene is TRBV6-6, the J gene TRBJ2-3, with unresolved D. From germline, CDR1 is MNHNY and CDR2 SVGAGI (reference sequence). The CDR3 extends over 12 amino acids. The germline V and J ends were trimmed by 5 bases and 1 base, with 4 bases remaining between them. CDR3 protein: CASSGGTDTQYF. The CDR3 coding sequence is TGTGCCAGCAGTGGGGGCACAGATACGCAGTATTTT.

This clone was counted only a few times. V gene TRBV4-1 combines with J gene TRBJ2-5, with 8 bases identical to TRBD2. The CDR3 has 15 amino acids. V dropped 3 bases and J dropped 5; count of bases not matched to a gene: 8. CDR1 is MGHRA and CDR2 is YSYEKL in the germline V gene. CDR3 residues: CASSQSGSETETQYF. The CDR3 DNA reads TGCGCCAGCAGCCAGAGCGGGAGCGAAACGGAGACCCAGTACTTC.

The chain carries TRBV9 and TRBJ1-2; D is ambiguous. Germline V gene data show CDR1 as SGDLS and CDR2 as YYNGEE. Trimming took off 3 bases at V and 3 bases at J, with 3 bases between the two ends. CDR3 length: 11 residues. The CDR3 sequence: CASSAYYGYTF. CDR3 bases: TGTGCCAGCAGCGCCTACTATGGCTACACCTTC.

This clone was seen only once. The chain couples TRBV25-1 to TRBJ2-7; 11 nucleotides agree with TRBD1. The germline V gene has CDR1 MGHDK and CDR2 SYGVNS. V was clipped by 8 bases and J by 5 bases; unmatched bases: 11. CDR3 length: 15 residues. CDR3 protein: CASPQGQGARNEQYF. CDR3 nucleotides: TGTGCCAGCCCGCAAGGACAGGGGGCGAGGAACGAGCAGTACTTC.

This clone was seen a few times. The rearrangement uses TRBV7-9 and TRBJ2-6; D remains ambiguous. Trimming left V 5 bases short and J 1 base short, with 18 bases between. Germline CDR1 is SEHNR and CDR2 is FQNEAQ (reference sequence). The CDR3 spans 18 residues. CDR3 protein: CASSPDLRGKSGANVLTF. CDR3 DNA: TGTGCCAGCAGCCCGGACCTGAGAGGAAAGTCTGGGGCCAACGTCCTGACTTTC.

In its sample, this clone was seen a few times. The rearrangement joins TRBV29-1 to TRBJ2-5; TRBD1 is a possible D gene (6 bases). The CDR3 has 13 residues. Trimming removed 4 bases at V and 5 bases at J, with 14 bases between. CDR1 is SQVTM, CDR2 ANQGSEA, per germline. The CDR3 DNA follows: TGCAGCGTTGTTGCCAGGGGTGGGGAGACCCAGTACTTC. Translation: CSVVARGGETQYF.

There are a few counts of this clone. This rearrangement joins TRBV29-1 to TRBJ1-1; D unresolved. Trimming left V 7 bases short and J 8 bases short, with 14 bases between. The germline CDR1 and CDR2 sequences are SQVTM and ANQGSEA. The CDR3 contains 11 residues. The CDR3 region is CSAQLGFEAFF. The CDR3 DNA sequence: TGCAGCGCCCAACTGGGGTTCGAAGCTTTCTTT.

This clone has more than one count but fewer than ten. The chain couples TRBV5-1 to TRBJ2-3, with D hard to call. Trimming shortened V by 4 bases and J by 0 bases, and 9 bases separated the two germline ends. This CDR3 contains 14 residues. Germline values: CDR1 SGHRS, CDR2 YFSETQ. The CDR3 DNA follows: TGCGCCAGCAGCGAGACACGTAGCACAGATACGCAGTATTTT. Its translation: CASSETRSTDTQYF. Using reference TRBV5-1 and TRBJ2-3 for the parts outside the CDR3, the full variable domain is KAGVTQTPRYLIKTRGQQVTLSCSPISGHRSVSWYQQTPGQGLQFLFEYFSETQRNKGNFPGRFSGRQFSNSRSEMNVSTLELGDSALYLCASSETRSTDTQYFGPGTRLTVL.

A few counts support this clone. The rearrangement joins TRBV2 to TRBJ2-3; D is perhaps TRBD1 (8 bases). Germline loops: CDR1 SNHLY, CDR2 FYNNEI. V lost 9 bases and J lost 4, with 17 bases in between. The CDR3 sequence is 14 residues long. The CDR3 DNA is TGTGCCAGTGCGCGGACAGGGAGGGCAGATACGCAGTATTTT. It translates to CASARTGRADTQYF.